The 2 T cell receptor beta chains reported below all come from one sample, sequenced in a study of CD8 T cell repertoires and HIV-1 epitope variants. Libraries were prepared by immunoSEQ multiplex PCR; TCRdb keeps only in-frame clonotypes and omits some of them. The data hold 6,000 or so clones, with 66% observed a single time. Their recognized antigens are unknown. Sequenced material: cultured CD8+ T cells derived from PBMCs. All receptors derive from a male donor with HIV.

The V gene is TRBV19, the J gene TRBJ2-7, with a weak D call TRBD2 (5 bases). The CDR3 extends over 14 amino acids. Germline-derived CDR1 and CDR2 are LNHDA and SQIVND (reference sequence). The V and J ends lost 3 bases and 0 bases respectively, with 9 bases between them. The CDR3 region has the DNA TGTGCCAGTAGTATTCAAGGGAGCTCCTACGAGCAGTACTTC. Translation gives CASSIQGSSYEQYF.

V and J are TRBV5-8 and TRBJ1-1, with D tentatively TRBD1 (5 bases). This CDR3 is built from 14 residues. The V end was cut by 5 bases, the J end by 1 base, with 12 bases between. Germline V gene sequence: CDR1 SGHTS, CDR2 YDEGEE. In nucleotides, the CDR3 is TGTGCCAGCAGTGGGGGGACTTCGAACACTGAAGCTTTCTTT. Its translation: CASSGGTSNTEAFF.